The present T cell receptor (beta chain) was sequenced within a study of shared clonotypes between healthy human individuals. Points from the study as a whole: Among non-shared clonotypes, generation probabilities were lower than among those shared by all four donors. The naive CD4 repertoires of a handful of donors were compared, and roughly 5% of clonotypes were shared. Estimated richness values were generally larger in naive subsets than in memory subsets.

The repertoire was sequenced with immunoSEQ multiplex PCR; TCRdb's copy has only in-frame clones and lacks some. The sample consists of around 2,000,000 clones, roughly 94% of them appearing once. CD45RO negativity and positive selection for CCR7 defined naive CD8 cells, a population that excluded terminally differentiated effector memory CD45RA+ cells. Caucasian adults residing in Nashville, Tennessee made up all the donors. A note on this clone: Its antigen remains unknown.

Germline V gene sequence: CDR1 SGHVS, CDR2 FNYEAQ. This CDR3 is 21 amino acids long. Losses at the gene ends were 5 bases for V and 5 bases for J; bases not matched to a gene: 26. This TCR derives from a man aged 18-30 years in good health. Sample: naive CD8+ T cells sorted from blood. The V and J genes are TRBV7-6 and TRBJ2-3, with 9 bases identical to TRBD2. The CDR3 bases are TGTGCCAGCAGCATACTGACTGAAGCGGGAGGCTCCTTGTCTTTTCAAGATACGCAGTATTTT. This encodes CASSILTEAGGSLSFQDTQYF. Together with reference TRBV7-6 and TRBJ2-3, the CDR3 gives the full variable domain: GAGVSQSPRYKVTKRGQDVALRCDPISGHVSLYWYRQALGQGPEFLTYFNYEAQQDKSGLPNDRFSAERPEGSISTLTIQRTEQRDSAMYRCASSILTEAGGSLSFQDTQYFGPGTRLTVL.